The rows below give T cell receptor beta chains drawn from one sample of a study of control samples from healthy donors and cancer patients. The protocol was immunoSEQ multiplex PCR, while the TCRdb copy is restricted to in-frame clones and leaves out a portion. Of about 180,000 clones detected, nearly 90% appear once; the ten largest clones hold 1.3% to 1.5%. Source material: blood. The source of these receptors is a woman in her fifties or sixties in good health. Both conserved end residues are part of each CDR3. The order of the fields is J gene, clone size, V gene, D gene, CDR3 protein, CDR3 DNA. A D gene is named only where the DNA matches it firmly. Size tells how often a clone was seen (once, few, many) or the class of an expanded clone, and some rows leave it out.

J gene: TRBJ1-1
clone size: NA
V gene: TRBV5-4
D gene: TRBD1
CDR3 protein: CASNTGTGAETEAFF
CDR3 DNA: TGTGCCAGCAATACCGGGACAGGGGCAGAAACTGAAGCTTTCTTT

J gene: TRBJ2-3
clone size: NA
V gene: TRBV7-9
D gene: TRBD1
CDR3 protein: CASSRTGTRDTQYF
CDR3 DNA: TGTGCCAGCAGCCGGACAGGGACAAGGGATACGCAGTATTTT

J gene: TRBJ1-5
clone size: NA
V gene: TRBV27
D gene: NA
CDR3 protein: CASSISPAGPNQPQHF
CDR3 DNA: TGTGCCAGCAGTATAAGTCCGGCAGGACCCAATCAGCCCCAGCATTTT

J gene: TRBJ2-2
clone size: NA
V gene: TRBV10-3
D gene: NA
CDR3 protein: CAISEGTGELFF
CDR3 DNA: TGTGCCATCAGTGAAGGGACCGGGGAGCTGTTTTTT

J gene: TRBJ1-1
clone size: NA
V gene: TRBV30
D gene: NA
CDR3 protein: CASKTDMWPTEAFF
CDR3 DNA: TGTGCCTCCAAGACCGACATGTGGCCCACTGAAGCTTTCTTT

J gene: TRBJ1-1
clone size: NA
V gene: TRBV12-3/TRBV12-4
D gene: NA
CDR3 protein: CASSLLMNTEAFF
CDR3 DNA: TGTGCCAGCAGCCTCTTAATGAACACTGAAGCTTTCTTT

J gene: TRBJ2-2
clone size: NA
V gene: TRBV19
D gene: NA
CDR3 protein: CASSPGWVTGELFF
CDR3 DNA: TGTGCCAGTAGTCCCGGCTGGGTCACCGGGGAGCTGTTTTTT

J gene: TRBJ2-7
clone size: NA
V gene: TRBV7-3
D gene: TRBD2
CDR3 protein: CASSPQGLAGAAGEQYF
CDR3 DNA: TGTGCCAGCAGCCCTCAAGGACTAGCGGGGGCCGCCGGGGAGCAGTACTTC

J gene: TRBJ1-4
clone size: NA
V gene: TRBV30
D gene: TRBD1
CDR3 protein: CAWNGQGEKLFF
CDR3 DNA: TGTGCCTGGAACGGACAGGGAGAAAAACTGTTTTTT

J gene: TRBJ2-7
clone size: NA
V gene: TRBV10-3
D gene: NA
CDR3 protein: CAISESSGEQYF
CDR3 DNA: TGTGCCATCAGTGAGTCTTCAGGCGAGCAGTACTTC

J gene: TRBJ2-7
clone size: few
V gene: TRBV6-2/TRBV6-3
D gene: TRBD1
CDR3 protein: CASSSSPGQGVYEQYF
CDR3 DNA: TGTGCCAGCAGTTCATCACCGGGACAGGGAGTCTACGAGCAGTACTTC

J gene: TRBJ1-1
clone size: NA
V gene: TRBV4-3
D gene: TRBD1
CDR3 protein: CASSLRTGRAFF
CDR3 DNA: TGCGCCAGCAGCCTGCGGACAGGTCGAGCTTTCTTT

J gene: TRBJ2-5
clone size: NA
V gene: TRBV15
D gene: NA
CDR3 protein: CATSRPLRETQYF
CDR3 DNA: TGTGCCACCAGCCGGCCACTTCGAGAGACCCAGTACTTC

J gene: TRBJ2-1
clone size: NA
V gene: TRBV27
D gene: TRBD2
CDR3 protein: CASSTESGGAGNEQFF
CDR3 DNA: TGTGCCAGCAGTACTGAAAGCGGGGGGGCTGGTAATGAGCAGTTCTTC

J gene: TRBJ2-7
clone size: few
V gene: TRBV30
D gene: NA
CDR3 protein: CAWSGRDRRGGEQYF
CDR3 DNA: TGTGCCTGGAGTGGCCGCGACAGGCGCGGAGGGGAGCAGTACTTC

J gene: TRBJ2-2
clone size: NA
V gene: TRBV5-1
D gene: NA
CDR3 protein: CAWRGYTGELFF
CDR3 DNA: TGCGCCTGGAGGGGGTACACCGGGGAGCTGTTTTTT

J gene: TRBJ2-3
clone size: NA
V gene: TRBV5-1
D gene: TRBD2
CDR3 protein: CASSLGRGSIVDTQYF
CDR3 DNA: TGCGCCAGCAGCTTGGGCCGCGGGAGCATTGTAGATACGCAGTATTTT

J gene: TRBJ1-1
clone size: NA
V gene: TRBV2
D gene: NA
CDR3 protein: CASQFGGPKNTEAFF
CDR3 DNA: TGTGCCAGTCAGTTTGGTGGACCCAAGAACACTGAAGCTTTCTTT

J gene: TRBJ2-6
clone size: NA
V gene: TRBV7-9
D gene: NA
CDR3 protein: CASSLGSSGANVLTF
CDR3 DNA: TGTGCCAGCAGCTTAGGGAGCTCTGGGGCCAACGTCCTGACTTTC

J gene: TRBJ2-1
clone size: NA
V gene: TRBV14
D gene: NA
CDR3 protein: CASSQVDSSYNEQFF
CDR3 DNA: TGTGCCAGCAGCCAAGTGGACAGCTCCTACAATGAGCAGTTCTTC

J gene: TRBJ2-7
clone size: NA
V gene: TRBV11-2
D gene: NA
CDR3 protein: CASSFNPGLYEQYF
CDR3 DNA: TGTGCCAGCAGCTTCAACCCAGGGTTGTACGAGCAGTACTTC

J gene: TRBJ1-1
clone size: NA
V gene: TRBV5-6
D gene: NA
CDR3 protein: CASSFSTEAFF
CDR3 DNA: TGTGCCAGCAGCTTCTCCACTGAAGCTTTCTTT

J gene: TRBJ1-2
clone size: few
V gene: TRBV19
D gene: NA
CDR3 protein: CASSWRGGYDYGYTF
CDR3 DNA: TGTGCCAGTAGTTGGAGGGGAGGCTACGACTATGGCTACACCTTC

J gene: TRBJ1-5
clone size: NA
V gene: TRBV19
D gene: NA
CDR3 protein: CASTTLWGREGNQPQHF
CDR3 DNA: TGTGCCAGTACCACCCTTTGGGGGAGGGAAGGCAATCAGCCCCAGCATTTT

J gene: TRBJ1-1
clone size: few
V gene: TRBV29-1
D gene: TRBD1
CDR3 protein: CSVVGTGVYAFF
CDR3 DNA: TGCAGCGTTGTAGGGACAGGGGTTTATGCTTTCTTT

J gene: TRBJ1-6
clone size: NA
V gene: TRBV19
D gene: NA
CDR3 protein: CASRDFPTYNSPLHF
CDR3 DNA: TGTGCCAGTCGGGACTTCCCCACCTATAATTCACCCCTCCACTTT

J gene: TRBJ2-2
clone size: NA
V gene: TRBV5-1
D gene: NA
CDR3 protein: CASSGQFNTGELFF
CDR3 DNA: TGCGCCAGCAGCGGGCAATTTAACACCGGGGAGCTGTTTTTT

J gene: TRBJ1-1
clone size: few
V gene: TRBV7-3
D gene: NA
CDR3 protein: CASSQRGLDTEAFF
CDR3 DNA: TGTGCCAGCAGCCAAAGGGGACTAGACACTGAAGCTTTCTTT

J gene: TRBJ2-2
clone size: NA
V gene: TRBV6-6
D gene: NA
CDR3 protein: CASSSSWGELFF
CDR3 DNA: TGTGCCAGCAGTTCTTCTTGGGGGGAGCTGTTTTTT

J gene: TRBJ2-3
clone size: NA
V gene: TRBV7-2
D gene: TRBD2
CDR3 protein: CASSLAPAGGADTQYF
CDR3 DNA: TGTGCCAGCAGCTTAGCCCCAGCGGGAGGGGCAGATACGCAGTATTTT

J gene: TRBJ1-1
clone size: few
V gene: TRBV7-2
D gene: NA
CDR3 protein: CASSSLGLNTEAFF
CDR3 DNA: TGTGCCAGCAGCTCGCTAGGGCTGAACACTGAAGCTTTCTTT

J gene: TRBJ1-3
clone size: NA
V gene: TRBV30
D gene: NA
CDR3 protein: CAWRRGGLGLFSGNTIYF
CDR3 DNA: TGTGCCTGGAGGAGAGGAGGTCTAGGGCTGTTCTCTGGAAACACCATATATTTT

J gene: TRBJ2-5
clone size: once
V gene: TRBV7-2
D gene: TRBD2
CDR3 protein: CASSLSREGETQYF
CDR3 DNA: TGTGCCAGCAGCTTATCCAGGGAGGGAGAGACCCAGTACTTC

J gene: TRBJ2-5
clone size: NA
V gene: TRBV27
D gene: TRBD2
CDR3 protein: CASRRIGGLAGVAETQYF
CDR3 DNA: TGTGCCAGCAGACGCATCGGGGGACTAGCGGGAGTCGCGGAGACCCAGTACTTC

J gene: TRBJ2-5
clone size: NA
V gene: TRBV27
D gene: TRBD1
CDR3 protein: CASSLAGGDGTQYF
CDR3 DNA: TGTGCCAGCTCCTTAGCAGGGGGCGATGGGACCCAGTACTTC

J gene: TRBJ2-7
clone size: NA
V gene: TRBV5-4
D gene: NA
CDR3 protein: CASSLEGPYEQYF
CDR3 DNA: TGTGCCAGCAGCTTGGAGGGACCCTACGAGCAGTACTTC

J gene: TRBJ1-1
clone size: NA
V gene: TRBV4-1
D gene: NA
CDR3 protein: CASSLQTAGNTEAFF
CDR3 DNA: TGCGCCAGCAGCCTCCAAACCGCAGGTAACACTGAAGCTTTCTTT

J gene: TRBJ1-5
clone size: NA
V gene: TRBV28
D gene: NA
CDR3 protein: CASSLGSNQPQHF
CDR3 DNA: TGTGCCAGCAGTTTAGGGAGCAATCAGCCCCAGCATTTT

J gene: TRBJ1-1
clone size: NA
V gene: TRBV5-4
D gene: NA
CDR3 protein: CASSITDRNTEAFF
CDR3 DNA: TGTGCCAGCAGCATAACGGACAGGAACACTGAAGCTTTCTTT

J gene: TRBJ1-1
clone size: once
V gene: TRBV7-2
D gene: TRBD1
CDR3 protein: CASSLGDRGRTEAFF
CDR3 DNA: TGTGCCAGCAGCTTAGGTGACAGGGGCAGGACTGAAGCTTTCTTT

J gene: TRBJ2-1
clone size: once
V gene: TRBV4-3
D gene: NA
CDR3 protein: CASSLVNIGDNEQFF
CDR3 DNA: TGCGCCAGCAGCCTCGTTAACATCGGGGACAATGAGCAGTTCTTC

J gene: TRBJ2-6
clone size: NA
V gene: TRBV6-5
D gene: TRBD1
CDR3 protein: CASGQGASGANVLTF
CDR3 DNA: TGTGCCAGCGGCCAGGGGGCGTCTGGGGCCAACGTCCTGACTTTC

J gene: TRBJ2-1
clone size: few
V gene: TRBV4-1
D gene: TRBD2
CDR3 protein: CASSQEVTSSSNEQFF
CDR3 DNA: TGCGCCAGCAGCCAAGAAGTGACTAGCTCTTCCAATGAGCAGTTCTTC

J gene: TRBJ2-7
clone size: NA
V gene: TRBV11-3
D gene: TRBD1
CDR3 protein: CASSLGTDAEQYF
CDR3 DNA: TGTGCCAGCAGCCTCGGGACAGATGCCGAGCAGTACTTC

J gene: TRBJ2-5
clone size: NA
V gene: TRBV11-3
D gene: NA
CDR3 protein: CASSLGVGETQYF
CDR3 DNA: TGTGCCAGCAGCTTAGGGGTGGGCGAGACCCAGTACTTC

J gene: TRBJ1-4
clone size: NA
V gene: TRBV18
D gene: NA
CDR3 protein: CASSPDRNEKLFF
CDR3 DNA: TGTGCCAGCTCACCAGATCGTAATGAAAAACTGTTTTTT

J gene: TRBJ2-3
clone size: once
V gene: TRBV13
D gene: TRBD2
CDR3 protein: CASSLLLAGSPSTDTQYF
CDR3 DNA: TGTGCCAGCAGCTTACTACTAGCGGGTTCCCCTAGCACAGATACGCAGTATTTT

J gene: TRBJ2-5
clone size: NA
V gene: TRBV11-2
D gene: NA
CDR3 protein: CASSLYQETQYF
CDR3 DNA: TGTGCCAGCAGCTTGTACCAAGAGACCCAGTACTTC

J gene: TRBJ2-1
clone size: NA
V gene: TRBV7-8
D gene: TRBD2
CDR3 protein: CASSLLAGGLEQFF
CDR3 DNA: TGTGCCAGCAGCCTCCTAGCGGGGGGGCTTGAGCAGTTCTTC

J gene: TRBJ1-1
clone size: NA
V gene: TRBV19
D gene: NA
CDR3 protein: CASTPSGGFRTEAFF
CDR3 DNA: TGTGCCAGTACCCCCTCTGGGGGTTTTAGAACTGAAGCTTTCTTT

J gene: TRBJ2-4
clone size: NA
V gene: TRBV3-1/TRBV3-2
D gene: TRBD2
CDR3 protein: CASSQDWSGVGKNIQYF
CDR3 DNA: TGTGCCAGCAGCCAAGATTGGAGCGGGGTGGGCAAAAACATTCAGTACTTC

J gene: TRBJ1-5
clone size: NA
V gene: TRBV6-2/TRBV6-3
D gene: NA
CDR3 protein: CASSYSGPLSRGRRAQHF
CDR3 DNA: TGTGCCAGCAGTTACTCGGGACCCCTTTCTAGGGGCAGGCGGGCCCAGCATTTT

J gene: TRBJ2-3
clone size: NA
V gene: TRBV11-2
D gene: TRBD2
CDR3 protein: CASSELGGGSGTDTQYF
CDR3 DNA: TGTGCCAGCAGCGAACTGGGCGGGGGATCTGGCACAGATACGCAGTATTTT

J gene: TRBJ1-6
clone size: NA
V gene: TRBV7-2
D gene: NA
CDR3 protein: CASSFGGSSPLHF
CDR3 DNA: TGTGCCAGCAGCTTCGGGGGTAGTTCACCCCTCCACTTT